This T cell receptor beta chain was profiled in a study of blood T cells in healthy people across ages. Study context: Through template switching, about one barcoded beta molecule was captured per two T cells, as measured in model experiments. Study-wide results and caveats: The donors' CMV status was not determined, possibly confounding changes in expanded clonotypes.

This clonotype was counted a few times. Its antigen is currently unknown. Using a J-beta primer mix together with a sample-barcoded 5' primer, a second PCR was run for about 7 to 12 cycles. Tags on each cDNA molecule came from a template-switch adaptor with 12 random nucleotides. TCRdb fed the 5' RACE reads into MiXCR, producing one record per CDR3 protein. The repertoire includes about 1.6 million distinct CDR3 sequences, almost 35% of them detected once, and approximately 10% sits in the top ten. This CDR3 has 14 amino acids. CDR1 is SGHDT and CDR2 is YYEEEE in the germline V gene. V trimming: 4 bases; J trimming: 10 bases; junction bases outside the gene matches: 10.

V is TRBV5-6 and J is TRBJ2-1; 8 bases fit TRBD1. This receptor was taken from a woman aged 25 to 39 in good health. Sequencing was performed on blood. The CDR3 DNA reads TGTGCCAGCAGCACAGCAGGACAGGGCCGAGAGCAGTTCTTC. It encodes CASSTAGQGREQFF.